This T cell receptor beta chain stems from a study of early T cells in non-severe SARS-CoV-2 infection. This clonotype came up a few times. TCRdb ran MiXCR on the 5' RACE reads and lists one entry per CDR3 protein. This sample carries 55,000 to 80,000 distinct CDR3 sequences, around 10% of them seen once, and the ten largest clones take under 7%. Trimming removed 4 bases at V and 5 bases at J, with 17 bases between. Germline V gene lookup returns CDR1 SGHRS and CDR2 YFSETQ. There are 15 residues in the CDR3. The rearrangement joins TRBV5-1 to TRBJ2-3; TRBD2 might be the D (7 bases). Sample: whole blood, taken at baseline. The TCR sequence derives from an adult who was a healthcare worker with PCR-confirmed SARS-CoV-2 infection or an uninfected control (not recorded which). The CDR3 bases are TGCGCCAGCAGCCGGGCGGCGGGGGCGATAGATACGCAGTATTTT. Translated, it gives CASSRAAGAIDTQYF.